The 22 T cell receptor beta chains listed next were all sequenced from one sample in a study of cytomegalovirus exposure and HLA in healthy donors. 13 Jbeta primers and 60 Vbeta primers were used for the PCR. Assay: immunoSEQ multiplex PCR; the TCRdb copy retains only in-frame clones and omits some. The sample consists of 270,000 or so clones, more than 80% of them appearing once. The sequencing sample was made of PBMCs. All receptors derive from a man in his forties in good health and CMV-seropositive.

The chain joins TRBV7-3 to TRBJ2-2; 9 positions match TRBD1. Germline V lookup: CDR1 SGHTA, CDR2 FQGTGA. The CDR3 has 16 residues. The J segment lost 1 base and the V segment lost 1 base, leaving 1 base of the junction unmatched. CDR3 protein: CASSLMGQGNTGELFF. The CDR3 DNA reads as TGTGCCAGCAGCTTAATGGGACAGGGGAACACCGGGGAGCTGTTTTTT.

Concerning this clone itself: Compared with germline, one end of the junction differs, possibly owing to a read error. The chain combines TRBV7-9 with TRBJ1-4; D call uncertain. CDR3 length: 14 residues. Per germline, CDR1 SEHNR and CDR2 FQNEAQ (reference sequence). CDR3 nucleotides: TGTTCCAGCAGCTTACAGATAACTAATGAAAAACTGTTTTTT. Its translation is CSSSLQITNEKLFF. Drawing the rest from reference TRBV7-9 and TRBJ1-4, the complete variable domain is DTGVSQNPRHKITKRGQNVTFRCDPISEHNRLYWYRQTLGQGPEFLTYFQNEAQLEKSRLLSDRFSAERPKGSFSTLEIQRTEQGDSAMYLCSSSLQITNEKLFFGSGTQLSVL.

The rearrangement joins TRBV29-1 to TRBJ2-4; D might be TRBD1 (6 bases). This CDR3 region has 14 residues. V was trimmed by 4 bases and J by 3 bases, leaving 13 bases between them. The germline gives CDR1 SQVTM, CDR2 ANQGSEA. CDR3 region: CSVGPRGGKNIQYF. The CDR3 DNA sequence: TGCAGCGTTGGGCCTCGAGGGGGCAAAAACATTCAGTACTTC.

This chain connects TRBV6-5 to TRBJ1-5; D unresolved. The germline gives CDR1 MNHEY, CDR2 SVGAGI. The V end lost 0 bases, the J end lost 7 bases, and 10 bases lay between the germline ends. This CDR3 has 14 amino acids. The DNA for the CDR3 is TGTGCCAGCAGTTACTCGATGGGAGTCCAGCCCCAGCATTTT. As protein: CASSYSMGVQPQHF.

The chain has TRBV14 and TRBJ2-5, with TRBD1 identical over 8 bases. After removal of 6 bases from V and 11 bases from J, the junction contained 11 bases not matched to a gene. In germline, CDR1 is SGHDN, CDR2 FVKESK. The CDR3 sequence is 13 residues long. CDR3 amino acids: CASRRTGSGEQYF. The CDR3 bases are TGTGCCAGCAGACGGACAGGGAGCGGTGAGCAGTACTTC. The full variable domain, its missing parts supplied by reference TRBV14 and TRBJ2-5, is EAGVTQFPSHSVIEKGQTVTLRCDPISGHDNLYWYRRVMGKEIKFLLHFVKESKQDESGMPNNRFLAERTGGTYSTLKVQPAELEDSGVYFCASRRTGSGEQYFGPGTRLLVL.

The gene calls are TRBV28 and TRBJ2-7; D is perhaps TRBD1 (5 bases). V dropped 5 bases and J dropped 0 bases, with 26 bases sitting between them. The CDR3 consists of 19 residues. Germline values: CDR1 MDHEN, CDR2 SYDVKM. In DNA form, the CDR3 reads TGTGCCAGCAGTCCATCCTTAGGCAGAACAGGCAGGAGCTCCTACGAGCAGTACTTC. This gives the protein CASSPSLGRTGRSSYEQYF.

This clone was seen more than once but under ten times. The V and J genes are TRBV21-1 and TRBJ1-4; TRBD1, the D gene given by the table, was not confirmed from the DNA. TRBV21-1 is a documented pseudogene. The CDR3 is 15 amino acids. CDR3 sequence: CASRLPSGVGEKLFF. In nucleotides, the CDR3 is TGTGCCAGCAGGCTCCCCTCAGGGGTTGGTGAAAAACTGTTTTTT.

CDR3 in DNA: TGTGCCAGCAGTGCGACAGTGGGAAATCAGCCCCAGCATTTT. It translates to CASSATVGNQPQHF. J is TRBJ1-5 and V is TRBV27, with D possibly matching TRBD1 (5 bases). V shed 5 bases and J shed 4 bases, with 12 bases lying between them. Germline V CDR1 and CDR2: MNHEY, SMNVEV (reference sequence). The CDR3 consists of 14 residues.

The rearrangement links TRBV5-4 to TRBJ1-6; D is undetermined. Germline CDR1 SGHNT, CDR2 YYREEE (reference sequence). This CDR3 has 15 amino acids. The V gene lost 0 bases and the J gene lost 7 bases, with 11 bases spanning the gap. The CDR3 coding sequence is TGTGCCAGCAGCTTGGGATCGAGGCAGAATTCACCCCTCCACTTT. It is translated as CASSLGSRQNSPLHF.

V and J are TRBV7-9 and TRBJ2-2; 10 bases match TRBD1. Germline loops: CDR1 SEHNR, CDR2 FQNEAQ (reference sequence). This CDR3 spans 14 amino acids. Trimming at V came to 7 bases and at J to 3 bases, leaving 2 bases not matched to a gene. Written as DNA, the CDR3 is TGTGCCAGCACGGGACAGGGGTACACCGGGGAGCTGTTTTTT. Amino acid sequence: CASTGQGYTGELFF.

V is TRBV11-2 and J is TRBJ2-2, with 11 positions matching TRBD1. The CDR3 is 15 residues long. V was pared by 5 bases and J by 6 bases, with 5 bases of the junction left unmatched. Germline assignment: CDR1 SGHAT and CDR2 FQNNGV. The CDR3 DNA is TGTGCCAGCAGCCTGAGGACAGGGGGCCCCGGGGAGCTGTTTTTT. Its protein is CASSLRTGGPGELFF.

CDR3 DNA sequence: TGCGCCAGCAGCCAAGTCCCCGGGATTCCCAGGGAGACCCAGTACTTC. The encoded protein is CASSQVPGIPRETQYF. The chain recombines TRBV4-3 with TRBJ2-5, with a tentative D call TRBD2 (5 bases). The CDR3 is 16 amino acids. Germline lookup yields CDR1 LGHNA and CDR2 YSLEER. Deletions cut 1 base from V and 5 bases from J, with 17 bases between.

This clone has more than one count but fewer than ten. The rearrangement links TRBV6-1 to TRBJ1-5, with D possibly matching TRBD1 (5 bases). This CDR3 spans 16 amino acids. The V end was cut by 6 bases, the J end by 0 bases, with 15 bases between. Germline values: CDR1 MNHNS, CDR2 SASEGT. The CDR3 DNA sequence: TGTGCCAGCAGAGAAAGACGGACACTTAGCAATCAGCCCCAGCATTTT. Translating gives CASRERRTLSNQPQHF.

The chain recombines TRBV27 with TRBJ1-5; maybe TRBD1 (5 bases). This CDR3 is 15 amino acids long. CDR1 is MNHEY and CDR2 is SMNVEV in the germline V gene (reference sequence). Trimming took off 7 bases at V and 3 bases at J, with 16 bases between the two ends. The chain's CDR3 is CASTRGETPNQPQHF. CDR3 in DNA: TGTGCCAGCACCCGGGGGGAGACTCCCAATCAGCCCCAGCATTTT.

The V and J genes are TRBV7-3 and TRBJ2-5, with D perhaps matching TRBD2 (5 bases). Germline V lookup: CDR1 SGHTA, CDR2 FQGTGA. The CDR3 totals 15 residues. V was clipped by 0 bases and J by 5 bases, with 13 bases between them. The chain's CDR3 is CASSLTWGERETQYF. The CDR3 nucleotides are TGTGCCAGCAGCTTAACATGGGGAGAACGGGAGACCCAGTACTTC.

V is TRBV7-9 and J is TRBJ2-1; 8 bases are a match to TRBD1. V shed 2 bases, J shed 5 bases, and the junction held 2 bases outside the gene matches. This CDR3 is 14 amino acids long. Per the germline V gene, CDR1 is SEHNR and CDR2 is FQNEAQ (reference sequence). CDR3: CASSLLDRDNEQFF. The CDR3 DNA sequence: TGTGCCAGCAGCTTACTGGACAGGGACAATGAGCAGTTCTTC.

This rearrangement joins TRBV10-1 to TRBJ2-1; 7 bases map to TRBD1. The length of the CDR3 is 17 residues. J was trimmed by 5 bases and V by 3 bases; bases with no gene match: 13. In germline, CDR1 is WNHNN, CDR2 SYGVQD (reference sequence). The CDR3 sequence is CASSDGRRGQQNNEQFF. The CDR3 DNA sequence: TGCGCCAGCAGTGATGGTCGTCGGGGACAGCAAAACAATGAGCAGTTCTTC.

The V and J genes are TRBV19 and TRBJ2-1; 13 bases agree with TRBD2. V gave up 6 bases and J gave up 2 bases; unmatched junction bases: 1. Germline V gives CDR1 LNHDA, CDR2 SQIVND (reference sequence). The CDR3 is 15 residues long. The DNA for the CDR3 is TGTGCCAGTAGGGGGACTAGCGGGACCTACAATGAGCAGTTCTTC. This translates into CASRGTSGTYNEQFF.

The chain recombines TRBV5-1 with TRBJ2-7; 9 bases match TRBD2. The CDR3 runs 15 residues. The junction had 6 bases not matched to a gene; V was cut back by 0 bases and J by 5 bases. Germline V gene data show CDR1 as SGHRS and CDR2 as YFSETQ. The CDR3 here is CASSLGAGGWNEQYF. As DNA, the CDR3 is TGCGCCAGCAGCTTGGGGGCGGGAGGGTGGAACGAGCAGTACTTC.

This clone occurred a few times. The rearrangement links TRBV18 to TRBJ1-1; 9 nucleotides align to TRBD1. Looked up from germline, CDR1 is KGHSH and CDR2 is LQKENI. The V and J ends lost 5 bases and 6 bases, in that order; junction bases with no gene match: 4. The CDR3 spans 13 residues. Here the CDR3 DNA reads TGTGCCAGCTCAAGGGACAGGGCTCCTGAAGCTTTCTTT. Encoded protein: CASSRDRAPEAFF. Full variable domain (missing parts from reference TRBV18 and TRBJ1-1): NAGVMQNPRHLVRRRGQEARLRCSPMKGHSHVYWYRQLPEEGLKFMVYLQKENIIDESGMPKERFSAEFPKEGPSILRIQQVVRGDSAAYFCASSRDRAPEAFFGQGTRLTVV.

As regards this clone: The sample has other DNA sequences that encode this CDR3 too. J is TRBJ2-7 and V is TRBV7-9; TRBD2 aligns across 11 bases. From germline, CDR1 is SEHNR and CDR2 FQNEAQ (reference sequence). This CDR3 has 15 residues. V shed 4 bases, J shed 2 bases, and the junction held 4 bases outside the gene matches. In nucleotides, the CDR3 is TGTGCCAGCAGCTCCCCGGGACTAGCGGCCTACGAGCAGTACTTC. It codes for CASSSPGLAAYEQYF.

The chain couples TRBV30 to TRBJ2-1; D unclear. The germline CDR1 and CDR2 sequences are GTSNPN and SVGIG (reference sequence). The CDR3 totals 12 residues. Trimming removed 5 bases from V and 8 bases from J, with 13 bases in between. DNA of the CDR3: TGTGCCTGGGAGAGAGCTGCGGATGAGCAGTTCTTC. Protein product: CAWERAADEQFF.